This TCR beta chain is from a study of cytomegalovirus exposure and HLA in healthy donors (TCRdb year 2017). Turning to the overall study: An earlier analysis of some 500 of the donors reported approximately 300 Gb of sequence data and 117 million unique TCR beta sequences from some 180 million T cells. About 320 gigabases of sequencing data and 70 million to 85 million unique TCR sequences were included in an early release covering 500 to 750 HLA-typed donors. Of the 398 genotyped donors, over 70% fell in the genetic ancestry cluster associated with self-reported Caucasian donors. The study aimed to test whether cataloging public T cell receptors could reveal signatures of past pathogen exposure. The study used immunosequencing to profile the T cell repertoires of hundreds of subjects and linked those repertoires to cytomegalovirus serostatus. In addition to the first cohort of 666 subjects, a separate validation cohort of about 120 different subjects was used. High-throughput TCR immunosequencing, statistical association of individual TCRs with disease status, and machine learning were combined to predict cytomegalovirus infection status. A later analysis re-analyzed previously published TCR beta repertoires from hundreds of donors and added high-resolution HLA genotyping to study TCR occurrence patterns. Rather than using new phenotypic data, the later analysis identified candidate immune exposures from TCR beta sequences and from how often those sequences occurred across donors. An earlier analysis of roughly 600 of the donors used high-throughput TCR beta sequencing to judge whether each TCR beta V gene segment behaved as functional or pseudogenic. Donor age, sex, ethnicity and CMV serostatus were collected together with the repertoire data. In a later genetic analysis, genome-wide SNP genotypes for 398 of the 666 donors were used, and that subset was treated as a discovery cohort. All discovery cohort repertoires had been generated on a single sequencing platform. HLA typing included class I and class II loci at four-digit resolution. Typing coverage varied by locus: 629-630 donors for A, B, C, DRB1 and DQB1; around 560 for DQA1; about 600 for DPA1; approximately 490 for DPB1. About five DR-DQ haplotypes were treated as single units for association and clustering because of strong linkage in the cohort. Among approximately 370 genotyped donors of the cohort, an average of approximately 220,000 unique TCR beta nucleotide sequences was sequenced per donor, of which roughly 18% were non-productive. What the authors observed across the whole study: Because counts were too low, 15 to 20 rarely observed V segments, including chromosome 9 orphons, were left out of the earlier analysis of several hundred of the donors. Cytomegalovirus status was reported to be diagnosed by the classifier with high specificity and sensitivity in both the original and validation cohorts. Correlated functional status among segregating V segments might reflect linkage disequilibrium, but an unknown experimental factor could not be ruled out. According to a later analysis, parvovirus B19, influenza, CMV and Epstein-Barr virus appeared linked to several top co-occurrence clusters. Compared with equally common non-associated chains, HLA-associated TCR beta chains in a later analysis were more clonally expanded and had lower generation probabilities. Across donors, most TCR sequences were observed very rarely, whereas some public TCRs were present in many individuals. According to a later genetic analysis, donors in an Asian-associated ancestry cluster had fewer N-insertions in productive TCRs than the approximately 650-donor mean. According to a later analysis, most CMV-associated TCR beta chains appeared to be HLA-restricted, and the HLA associations seemed to be driven largely by CMV exposure. In vitro tests confirmed that three of the cytomegalovirus-associated TCR beta chains recognize cytomegalovirus antigens. According to a later analysis, TCR association rates differed among HLA loci, with DRB1 alleles showing the most associated TCRs and HLA-C alleles showing the fewest. It was suggested by the authors that the approach could potentially be generalized to other disease states and immunological phenotypes. An earlier analysis of 587 of the donors showed that most TCR beta V segments appeared in productive rearrangements either about 90% or about 30% of the time, which broadly matched IMGT annotations. HLA typing was unavailable for some donors at each locus, so association tests used only the typed subset. In this cohort, only TCR beta chains were sequenced, and detectable features were limited by the absence of alpha or paired-chain data. A total of about 180 TCR beta chains were listed by the study as associated with cytomegalovirus. An association between a missense DCLRE1C variant and V-gene and J-gene trimming of TCR beta chains was found in a later genetic analysis and replicated in an independent cohort. A further reported finding was that TCR beta sequences accurately predicted the HLA-A and HLA-B alleles for most subjects in the first cohort. The sequencing pipeline was judged likely to have produced a cluster of highly shared sequence variants as a technical artifact. Because the 87-base-pair reads could not distinguish some IMGT-functional V segments, including TRBV6-2 and TRBV6-3, those segments were excluded. Sequencing depth was assumed to be roughly uniform across donors in the presence/absence analyses, though that assumption may not hold. Immune exposure information for the cohort was limited to CMV serostatus. When HLA alleles, especially DR and DQ, strongly co-occurred, TCR associations were difficult to assign to individual alleles. A later analysis associated about 16,000 TCR beta sequences with specific HLA alleles at a false discovery rate of 0.05.

A word on this clone: It lacks a known antigen. Within one base of it there is no much larger clone, and no base qualities were kept.

In total, roughly 710 healthy bone marrow donors made up the cohort. At the time of sampling, all cohort members were nominally healthy, though unrecorded immune exposures were likely present. The donor was CMV seropositive and was included in the group of 250 to 350 seropositive cohort members. Each donor provided a peripheral blood sample, and peripheral blood mononuclear cells were used for TCR beta sequencing. The Qiagen DNeasy Blood Extraction Kit was used to extract genomic DNA from the blood cell samples. Receptors were amplified or captured by the immunoSEQ multiplex PCR assay. A mixture of 60 forward primers for TCR Vbeta segments and 13 reverse primers for TCR Jbeta segments was used in the multiplex PCR. The CDR3 region of rearranged TCR beta genes was amplified from genomic DNA with a multiplex PCR assay. Amplified TCR beta libraries were sequenced as 87-base-pair reads on the Illumina HiSeq System. As for the original processing: Across the roughly 600 repertoires, a later analysis counted roughly 77 million unique TCR beta chains, approximately 12 million of which were shared by at least two donors. Raw reads were error-corrected and collapsed into unique sequences with a nearest-neighbor algorithm that merged closely related sequences to remove PCR and sequencing errors. To assign V, D and J gene segments, CDR3 sequences were aligned to IMGT reference sequences. Each retained sequence needed at least a six-nucleotide match to both a V gene segment and a J gene segment. Rearrangements were classified as productive when the CDR3 lacked stop codons and remained in frame with V and J, and all other rearrangements were classified as non-productive. Following IMGT convention, CDR3 was defined as the stretch from the second conserved V-encoded cysteine to the conserved J-encoded phenylalanine. In an earlier analysis of 587 of the donors, sequences lacking an unambiguous match to a single V gene segment were excluded. In an earlier analysis of a few hundred of the donors, V segments were called functional above 56.7% productive rearrangements and were called segregating when the between-donor standard deviation exceeded 5%. To diagnose cytomegalovirus status from the catalog of TCR beta chain sequences, a statistical classification framework was built. A later analysis assigned V and J genes by comparing TCR nucleotide sequences with IMGT/GENE-DB human TR gene sequences. The TCRdist pipeline was used in a later analysis to assign CDR3 sequences and most-parsimonious VDJ recombination scenarios. In a later analysis, each TCR beta chain was defined by its CDR3 amino acid sequence together with its V-gene family, and reads without a unique V-gene family were excluded. A later analysis removed 592 highly shared, low-generation-probability nucleotide sequences to deal with suspected cross-contamination and a sequencing artifact. A later analysis calculated a clonal expansion index for each public chain from normalized within-repertoire ranks of inferred template counts. In a later analysis, generation probabilities were computed using a VDJ recombination model fitted to out-of-frame rearrangements, and the results were checked against IGoR. A later analysis scored TCR-TCR, TCR-HLA and TCR-CMV co-occurrence with hypergeometric tests, applying a repertoire-size bias correction to TCR pairs. In a later analysis, false discovery rates were estimated by permuting HLA or CMV assignments 20 times. A later analysis grouped co-occurring TCRs with DBSCAN, adding TCRdist sequence similarity when clustering within HLA-allele-positive subsets. Repertoires with fewer than 30,000 or more than 120,000 public chains, plus five repertoires with anomalous nucleotide sharing, were excluded from co-occurrence clustering. As stored in TCRdb, this immuneACCESS dataset retains in-frame rearrangements with V and J assigned. A fraction of the clones does not appear; measured against another copy, unresolved V genes explain less than half of the discrepancy, and the remainder lacks a known reason. D and trimming were read from the DNA, whereas the V and J calls and clone size are those reported in that table. In all, the sample holds more than 100,000 clones, and approximately 66% of those were seen once. The ten largest account for approximately 8% of the sample.

CDR1 and CDR2 are drawn from the germline V gene: SNHLY, FYNNEI. A distance of 11 bases separates the germline ends of V and J, which lose 6 bases and 5 bases respectively. Including cysteine and phenylalanine, the CDR3 has 12 amino acids. Only the CDR3 part of the read is kept: 36 bases, read in frame from the first base. The rearranged chain carries TRBV2 and TRBJ2-7; the D gene remains uncertain. This TCR derives from a woman aged 40 to 50 in good health and CMV-seropositive. The sample comprised PBMCs. Here the CDR3 is given as CASRAPVDEQYF. Read as DNA, the sequence is TGTGCCAGCAGGGCCCCTGTGGACGAGCAGTACTTC.